The clone carrying this TCR beta chain was picked up a small number of times. Its specificity is unknown. Trimming took off 7 bases at V and 1 base at J, with 13 bases between the two ends. Germline V gene sequence: CDR1 SGHTA, CDR2 FQGNSA. CDR3 size: 15 residues. These data originate in a study of beta chain features in type 1 diabetes. Study-level results: Naive, central memory and Treg TCRB repertoires seemed to resemble each other more closely in patients than they did in healthy donors.

There was one heparinised blood draw per donor, averaging around 120 mL. Sorted populations were all over 98% pure. The study reverse transcribed the entire isolated RNA, so it sequenced expressed TCRB transcripts. Clones were read by immunoSEQ multiplex PCR, and TCRdb kept only the in-frame ones, dropping some. The sample records about 320,000 clones, 11% to 15% being singletons. The J gene is TRBJ2-2, the V gene TRBV7-2; D is perhaps TRBD2 (5 bases). Sample: central memory CD4+ T cells from blood. This sequence was found in a man between 25 and 39 years old in good health. The CDR3: CASTRSGLNTGELFF. CDR3 sequence (DNA): TGTGCCAGCACAAGGAGCGGCCTGAACACCGGGGAGCTGTTTTTT.